Sequencing of this TCR beta chain was carried out in a study of Ad26.COV2.S vaccination and SARS-CoV-2 variants. Trimming shortened V by 5 bases and J by 8 bases, and 10 bases separated the two germline ends. The CDR3 length is 13 residues. Germline CDR1 reads SGHAT; CDR2 reads FQDESV (reference sequence). Study results and caveats: Vaccinees and placebo recipients showed similar non-spike TCR breadth. Reportedly, spike-specific CD8+ and CD4+ T cell responses achieved substantial breadth once vaccination had taken place.

Concerning this clone: No antigen is known for it.

The data were produced by immunoSEQ multiplex PCR, yet TCRdb's version contains in-frame clones alone and is incomplete. The sample contains some 190,000 clones, roughly 87% of which appear only once. The specimen was peripheral blood, collected after recovery from COVID-19. This clonotype was sampled from a human donor who had recovered from COVID-19. The V gene is TRBV11-1, the J gene TRBJ1-6; D might be TRBD1 (6 bases). This chain's CDR3 is CASSPGVDSPLHF. CDR3 in DNA: TGTGCCAGCAGCCCAGGGGTGGATTCACCCCTCCACTTT.